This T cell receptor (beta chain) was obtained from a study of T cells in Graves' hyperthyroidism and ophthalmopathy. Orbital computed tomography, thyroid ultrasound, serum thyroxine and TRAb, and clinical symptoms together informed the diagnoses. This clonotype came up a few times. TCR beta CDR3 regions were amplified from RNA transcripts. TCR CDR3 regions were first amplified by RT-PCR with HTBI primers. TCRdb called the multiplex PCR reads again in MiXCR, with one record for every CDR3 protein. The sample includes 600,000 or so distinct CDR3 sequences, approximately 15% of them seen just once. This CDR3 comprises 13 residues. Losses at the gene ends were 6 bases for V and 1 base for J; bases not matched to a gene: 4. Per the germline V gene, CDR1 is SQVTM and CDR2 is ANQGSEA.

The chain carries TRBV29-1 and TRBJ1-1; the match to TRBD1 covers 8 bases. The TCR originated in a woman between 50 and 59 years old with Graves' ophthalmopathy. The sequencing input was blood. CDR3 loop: CSVDREKNTEAFF. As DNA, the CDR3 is TGCAGCGTGGACAGGGAGAAGAACACTGAAGCTTTCTTT. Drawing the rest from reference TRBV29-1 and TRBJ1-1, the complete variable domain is SAVISQKPSRDICQRGTSLTIQCQVDSQVTMMFWYRQQPGQSLTLIATANQGSEATYESGFVIDKFPISRPNLTFSTLTVSNMSPEDSSIYLCSVDREKNTEAFFGQGTRLTVV.